Each of the 2 T cell receptor beta chains below was sequenced from the same sample in a study of metastatic and nonmetastatic thyroid tumors (dated by TCRdb to about 2020). No treatment had been received by any patient before thyroid surgery. Library preparation was by PCR. Sequencing instrument: Illumina HiSeq 4000. Using fastp at Q25 and MiXCR, TCRdb reprocessed the public reads and kept productive beta chains. This sample gives 35,000 to 50,000 clones in total; 3% to 3.5% of them show up just once. The ten largest clones capture roughly a tenth of the sample. The source material was blood. These receptors originate from a female donor with papillary thyroid cancer or a benign thyroid nodule (not recorded which). Some clones in this sample may be carry-over from other donors' samples.

This clone appeared many times. The same CDR3 arises from other DNA sequences in this sample as well. This sequence joins TRBV4-1 and TRBJ2-5, with 7 nucleotides matching TRBD2. This CDR3 region has 14 residues. CDR1 is MGHRA and CDR2 is YSYEKL in the germline V gene. With 1 base clipped from V and 7 bases from J, the junction kept 6 bases outside the gene matches. CDR3 sequence: CASSQGIREVTQYF. The CDR3 DNA follows: TGCGCCAGCAGCCAAGGAATCCGGGAGGTGACCCAGTACTTC.

In this sample, this clone turned up many times. This chain links TRBV5-1 with TRBJ1-2; no clear D. CDR3 length: 13 residues. The germline V gene encodes CDR1 SGHRS and CDR2 YFSETQ. The V end lost 7 bases, the J end lost 2 bases, and 12 bases lay between the germline ends. DNA for the CDR3: TGCGCCAGCGCCGAAGGGATAAACTATGGCTACACCTTC. Its protein product is CASAEGINYGYTF.